This is a list of T cell receptor beta chains from one sample in a study of blood T cells in healthy people across ages. One entry per CDR3 protein, called by TCRdb with MiXCR from the 5' RACE reads. The data show 710,000 or so distinct CDR3 sequences, with about a third seen just once and approximately 15% held by the top ten. The material sequenced was blood. The receptors come from a woman of 80 years or more in good health. Both conserved end residues are part of each CDR3. The order of the fields is D gene, V gene, clone size, J gene, CDR3 protein, CDR3 DNA. The D gene is left open where the match is weak. The size field is filled for only some rows; it gives once, few, many or a size class.

>NA|TRBV6-1|many|TRBJ2-5
CASSGGLGETQYF
TGTGCCAGCTCCGGCGGGCTCGGGGAGACCCAGTACTTC
>NA|TRBV2|many|TRBJ2-7
CASSVQGPYEQYF
TGTGCCAGCAGTGTACAGGGACCCTACGAGCAGTACTTC
>TRBD1|TRBV5-1|NA|TRBJ2-4
CTSSIGQGVGEQYF
TGCACCAGCAGCATCGGACAGGGGGTTGGTGAGCAGTACTTC
>TRBD1|TRBV10-3|NA|TRBJ2-7
CAISGQGAIYEQYF
TGTGCCATCAGTGGCCAGGGGGCGATCTACGAGCAGTACTTC
>NA|TRBV25-1|many|TRBJ2-4
CASSEYGGRANIQYF
TGTGCCAGCAGTGAATACGGAGGCAGGGCAAACATTCAGTACTTC
>TRBD1|TRBV2|many|TRBJ1-2
CASIRGGNYGYTF
TGTGCCAGCATTCGAGGGGGCAACTATGGCTACACCTTC
>TRBD1|TRBV4-3|many|TRBJ1-2
CASSHGQGLVYGYTF
TGCGCCAGCAGCCACGGACAGGGGTTGGTCTATGGCTACACCTTC
>TRBD2|TRBV10-3|NA|TRBJ2-1
CAMGGPSYNEQFF
TGTGCCATGGGAGGGCCGAGCTACAATGAGCAGTTCTTC
>NA|TRBV9|few|TRBJ1-6
CASSVEGREDSPLHF
TGTGCCAGCAGCGTAGAGGGCAGGGAAGACTCACCCCTCCACTTT
>NA|TRBV20-1|many|TRBJ2-1
CSAYGQDLHEQFF
TGCAGTGCTTACGGGCAGGACCTCCATGAGCAGTTCTTC
>NA|TRBV3-1|NA|TRBJ1-1
CASSQAGEAFF
TGTGCCAGCAGCCAGGCGGGGGAGGCTTTCTTT
>NA|TRBV6-5|NA|TRBJ2-1
CASTSYRAEQFF
TGTGCCAGCACTTCCTACAGGGCTGAGCAGTTCTTC
>NA|TRBV5-1|NA|TRBJ1-6
CASSFADSFASPLHF
TGCGCCAGCAGCTTCGCTGACAGTTTCGCTTCACCCCTCCACTTT
>NA|TRBV2|NA|TRBJ1-6
CASRVEGYNSPLHF
TGTGCCAGCAGGGTAGAAGGATATAATTCACCCCTCCACTTT
>NA|TRBV10-3|few|TRBJ1-1
CAISERQGDTEAFF
TGTGCCATCAGTGAGAGGCAGGGTGACACTGAAGCTTTCTTT
>NA|TRBV6-5|NA|TRBJ2-3
CASSYPWEGQATSTDTQYF
TGTGCCAGCAGCTACCCATGGGAGGGACAAGCAACTAGCACAGATACGCAGTATTTT
>NA|TRBV28|many|TRBJ1-5
CASSILQSYQPQHF
TGTGCCAGCAGTATACTACAGAGCTATCAGCCCCAGCATTTT
>NA|TRBV12-3/TRBV12-4|NA|TRBJ2-3
CASRFGVNEDTQYF
TGTGCCAGCAGGTTTGGGGTGAACGAAGATACGCAGTATTTT
>NA|TRBV5-1|many|TRBJ2-3
CASSFSGHYTDTQYF
TGCGCCAGCAGCTTCTCCGGACATTACACAGATACGCAGTATTTT
>NA|TRBV6-6|many|TRBJ2-1
CASRGVPNEQFF
TGTGCCAGCAGAGGCGTTCCGAATGAGCAGTTCTTC
>TRBD1|TRBV4-2|NA|TRBJ2-5
CASSQDGRWATGIGKQYF
TGTGCCAGCAGCCAAGATGGCCGCTGGGCGACAGGGATTGGCAAGCAGTACTTC
>TRBD2|TRBV7-3|many|TRBJ2-1
CASSLHSGRGGGNEQFF
TGTGCCAGCAGCCTCCACTCTGGGCGGGGGGGCGGAAATGAGCAGTTCTTC
>TRBD2|TRBV4-3|many|TRBJ2-3
CASSQGTSGGSGTDTQYF
TGCGCCAGCAGCCAAGGGACTAGCGGGGGGAGCGGCACAGATACGCAGTATTTT
>NA|TRBV5-1|many|TRBJ1-2
CASSLDGGSPDGYTF
TGCGCCAGCAGCTTGGATGGGGGAAGTCCGGATGGCTACACCTTC
>NA|TRBV7-9|few|TRBJ1-1
CASSFSGGAYTEAFF
TGTGCCAGCAGCTTTTCTGGGGGCGCGTACACTGAAGCTTTCTTT
>NA|TRBV10-3|many|TRBJ1-5
CAISESGHSNQPQHF
TGTGCCATCAGTGAGTCGGGCCACAGCAATCAGCCCCAGCATTTT
>NA|TRBV6-8|NA|TRBJ1-1
CASSARDGSFGTEAFF
TGTGCCAGCAGTGCTCGGGACGGTTCTTTCGGCACTGAAGCTTTCTTT
>NA|TRBV20-1|many|TRBJ2-7
CSARDRMIQQYF
TGCAGTGCTAGAGACCGGATGATTCAGCAGTACTTC
>TRBD2|TRBV7-9|many|TRBJ2-1
CASSVRTSGTYNEQFF
TGTGCCAGCAGCGTAAGGACTAGCGGCACCTACAATGAGCAGTTCTTC
>NA|TRBV3-1|few|TRBJ1-5
CASSQDGFRVQPQHF
TGTGCCAGCAGCCAAGATGGGTTTAGGGTTCAGCCCCAGCATTTT
>TRBD1|TRBV7-8|NA|TRBJ2-7
CAGSLRGTASSHEQYF
TGTGCCGGCAGCTTAAGGGGGACAGCCAGCTCCCACGAGCAGTACTTC
>NA|TRBV4-3|NA|TRBJ1-2
CASSTGQGRDGYTF
TGCGCCAGCAGTACCGGGCAGGGTCGGGATGGCTACACCTTC
>NA|TRBV30|few|TRBJ2-3
CAWSVPGGTDTQYF
TGTGCCTGGAGTGTACCGGGGGGCACAGATACGCAGTATTTT
>TRBD1|TRBV9|many|TRBJ2-4
CASSPSGQLAKNIQYF
TGTGCCAGCAGCCCCTCGGGACAGCTAGCCAAAAACATTCAGTACTTC
>TRBD2|TRBV20-1|many|TRBJ2-5
CSASVAGAPETQYF
TGCAGTGCTAGCGTAGCGGGGGCTCCAGAGACCCAGTACTTC
>NA|TRBV12-3/TRBV12-4|NA|TRBJ2-2
CASSLYLDTGELFF
TGTGCCAGCAGTTTATATTTGGACACCGGGGAGCTGTTTTTT
>NA|TRBV20-1|once|TRBJ1-3
CSATGMSRSGNTIYF
TGCAGTGCTACGGGGATGAGCCGCTCTGGAAACACCATATATTTT
>TRBD1|TRBV12-3/TRBV12-4|NA|TRBJ2-3
CASSRDRDPTDTQYF
TGTGCCAGCAGTCGGGACAGAGACCCCACAGATACGCAGTATTTT
>NA|TRBV20-1|many|TRBJ2-3
CSARDLWGGNTDTQYF
TGCAGTGCTAGAGATCTTTGGGGGGGCAACACAGATACGCAGTATTTT
>NA|TRBV6-6|few|TRBJ1-4
CASSYSGGGEKLFF
TGTGCCAGCAGTTACTCCGGCGGGGGCGAAAAACTGTTTTTT
>TRBD1|TRBV6-1|many|TRBJ2-5
CASSRTGRETQYF
TGTGCCAGCAGTCGGACAGGCCGAGAGACCCAGTACTTC
>NA|TRBV12-3/TRBV12-4|NA|TRBJ1-2
CASSIRDRRVDGYTF
TGTGCCAGCAGTATCCGGGACCGGAGGGTAGATGGCTACACCTTC
>TRBD1|TRBV10-3|few|TRBJ2-2
CAISEGTGDTGELFF
TGTGCCATCAGTGAGGGGACAGGGGACACCGGGGAGCTGTTTTTT
>NA|TRBV5-1|many|TRBJ2-3
CASSSPGPRTDTQYF
TGCGCCAGCAGCTCGCCGGGCCCTCGCACAGATACGCAGTATTTT
>NA|TRBV20-1|NA|TRBJ1-5
CSARRRNQPQHF
TGCAGTGCTAGAAGGCGAAATCAGCCCCAGCATTTT
>NA|TRBV10-3|NA|TRBJ1-1
CAISGGAGRVLNTEAFF
TGTGCCATCAGCGGGGGGGCAGGCCGGGTGTTGAACACTGAAGCTTTCTTT
>NA|TRBV6-5|many|TRBJ2-5
CASQGTADGKGQYF
TGTGCCAGCCAGGGGACGGCTGATGGGAAGGGGCAGTACTTC
>NA|TRBV6-2/TRBV6-3|many|TRBJ2-3
CASSYSGGTYPTDTQYF
TGTGCCAGCAGTTACTCCGGGGGGACATACCCCACAGATACGCAGTATTTT
>NA|TRBV7-2|many|TRBJ1-1
CASSLGRAEAFF
TGTGCCAGCAGCTTAGGGAGGGCTGAAGCTTTCTTT
>TRBD2|TRBV20-1|many|TRBJ2-7
CSATKVRASGAYEQYF
TGCAGTGCTACCAAGGTCCGGGCTAGCGGGGCCTACGAGCAGTACTTC
>TRBD1|TRBV6-1|NA|TRBJ2-3
CASIPDRESTDTQYF
TGTGCCAGCATTCCGGACAGGGAAAGCACAGATACGCAGTATTTT
>TRBD2|TRBV12-3/TRBV12-4|once|TRBJ2-3
CASILGAGGADTQYF
TGTGCCAGCATCCTCGGGGCGGGGGGCGCAGATACGCAATATTTT
>NA|TRBV5-1|many|TRBJ2-1
CASSPDGSSYNEQFF
TGCGCCAGCAGCCCGGACGGGAGCTCCTACAATGAGCAGTTCTTC
>NA|TRBV15|many|TRBJ2-7
CATSRAGAGSYEQYF
TGTGCCACCAGCAGAGCAGGGGCCGGCTCCTACGAGCAGTACTTC
>NA|TRBV7-9|NA|TRBJ1-5
CASSSPNGVEVQHF
TGTGCCAGCAGCTCCCCTAACGGCGTGGAGGTCCAGCATTTT